This T cell receptor beta chain came from a study of early T cells in non-severe SARS-CoV-2 infection. Across the study: With bulk RNA from unsorted whole blood as input, sequencing yielded unpaired chains.

Notes on the study in general: Sequences matched to VDJdb favored anti-spike CD8 responses, while private and CD4 specificities were missed.

Individually, cDNA molecules had unique molecular identifiers attached to them. TCRdb itself ran the 5' RACE reads through MiXCR, one entry per CDR3 protein. The data show over 95,000 distinct CDR3 sequences, 16% seen once. Remarks on this clonotype: Its antigen is not known.

J was trimmed by 5 bases and V by 5 bases; bases with no gene match: 8. The CDR3 contains 15 residues. From germline, CDR1 is MNHNY and CDR2 SVGAGI (reference sequence). This receptor was identified in an adult who was a healthcare worker with PCR-confirmed SARS-CoV-2 infection or an uninfected control (not recorded which). The chain joins TRBV6-6 to TRBJ2-1, with 8 bases aligning to TRBD2. Material for sequencing was whole blood. The CDR3 reads CASSQSPGGNNEQFF. The CDR3 region has the DNA TGTGCCAGCAGTCAATCCCCGGGAGGGAACAATGAGCAGTTCTTC.